Following are 16 T cell receptor beta chains from one sample sequenced in a study of T cells in Graves' hyperthyroidism and ophthalmopathy. Regions amplified from RNA transcripts were the TCR beta CDR3 regions. A first-round RT-PCR of the TCR CDR3 used the HTBI primer set. Each CDR3 protein gets one entry after TCRdb re-called the multiplex PCR reads with MiXCR. Among hundreds of thousands of distinct CDR3 sequences listed, about 16% were seen once. Sequencing input: blood. Every receptor here comes from a woman aged 25-40 years with Graves' hyperthyroidism.

On this clonotype itself: A read error may explain this, as a much larger clone is one base away. V usage is TRBV3-1 and J usage is TRBJ2-7; 8 nucleotides match TRBD2. Germline loops: CDR1 LGHDT, CDR2 YNNKEL (reference sequence). The CDR3 extends over 13 amino acids. CDR3 protein: CASTRGLAYAQYF. The CDR3, as DNA: TGTGCCAGCACCCGAGGACTAGCTTACGCGCAGTACTTC.

The V and J genes are TRBV28 and TRBJ2-7, with D possibly matching TRBD2 (5 bases). The CDR3 length is 14 residues. The germline V and J ends were trimmed by 3 bases and 2 bases, with 11 bases remaining between them. CDR1 and CDR2 from the germline V gene are MDHEN and SYDVKM. CDR3 region: CASSFPAGTYEQYF. DNA of the CDR3: TGTGCCAGCAGTTTCCCGGCCGGGACCTACGAGCAGTACTTC.

This clonotype was detected only a few times. This chain connects TRBV7-9 to TRBJ2-1; 13 nucleotides agree with TRBD2. The CDR3 spans 18 residues. Germline loops: CDR1 SEHNR, CDR2 FQNEAQ (reference sequence). The junction had 8 bases not matched to a gene; V was cut back by 5 bases and J by 1 base. The CDR3 loop reads CASSPTSGRAGSYNEQFF. The CDR3 coding sequence is TGTGCCAGCAGCCCTACTAGCGGGAGGGCCGGGTCCTACAATGAGCAGTTCTTC.

The CDR3 region is CSASGLAGVEQFF. In nucleotides, the CDR3 is TGCAGTGCTTCCGGACTAGCGGGAGTTGAGCAGTTCTTC. The V call is TRBV20-1, the J call TRBJ2-1; the match to TRBD2 covers 13 bases. The J segment lost 9 bases and the V segment lost 5 bases, leaving 4 bases of the junction unmatched. CDR3 size: 13 residues. The germline V gene encodes CDR1 DFQATT and CDR2 SNEGSKA (reference sequence).

Of note for this clonotype: One end of the junction varies from germline; a read error may be responsible. This chain uses TRBV24-1 with TRBJ1-5; D possibly corresponds to TRBD1 (5 bases). This CDR3 is built from 14 residues. Germline V gene lookup returns CDR1 KGHDR and CDR2 SFDVKD. CDR3 nucleotides: TGTGCCAGCAGTGAAGGGGAATCACTTCAGCCCCAGCATTTT. Amino acid sequence: CASSEGESLQPQHF.

This clonotype appeared many times. This chain joins TRBV6-1 and TRBJ2-1; TRBD1 agrees at 8 bases. In germline, CDR1 is MNHNS, CDR2 SASEGT. V was clipped by 6 bases and J by 2 bases; unmatched bases: 9. This CDR3 region has 16 residues. The CDR3: CASRPRGTGTYNEQFF. CDR3 bases: TGTGCCAGCAGGCCCAGGGGGACAGGTACCTACAATGAGCAGTTCTTC.

The chain joins TRBV9 to TRBJ2-2; D is unclear. V shed 4 bases and J shed 4 bases, with 5 bases lying between them. CDR3 length equals 12 residues. Germline V lookup: CDR1 SGDLS, CDR2 YYNGEE. This chain's CDR3 is CASSTFTGELFF. DNA for the CDR3: TGTGCCAGCAGCACCTTCACCGGGGAGCTGTTTTTT.

V usage is TRBV20-1 and J usage is TRBJ2-1; 7 nucleotides agree with TRBD1. V shed 4 bases, J shed 0 bases, and the junction held 3 bases outside the gene matches. The CDR3 consists of 14 residues. The germline V gene has CDR1 DFQATT and CDR2 SNEGSKA (reference sequence). The CDR3 region is CSATRGSSYNEQFF. The DNA of the CDR3 is TGCAGTGCTACCAGGGGGAGCTCCTACAATGAGCAGTTCTTC.

The V gene is TRBV11-3, the J gene TRBJ1-6; a possible D gene is TRBD1 (5 bases). With 1 base removed from V and 10 bases from J, the gap between germline ends came to 11 bases. The germline V gene has CDR1 SGHNT and CDR2 YENEEA. The CDR3 runs 14 residues. The CDR3 region is CASSLARAGSPLHF. The CDR3 bases are TGTGCCAGCAGCTTAGCCAGGGCCGGGTCACCCCTCCACTTT.

This clonotype occurred many times. The genes are TRBV4-2 and TRBJ2-7, with 9 bases that match TRBD1. Germline assignment: CDR1 LGHNA and CDR2 YNFKEQ. The CDR3 spans 15 residues. V lost 3 bases and J lost 2; bases outside the gene matches: 5. The CDR3 nucleotides read TGTGCCAGCAGCCAGGCCGGGACAGGGCCCTACGAGCAGTACTTC. It translates to CASSQAGTGPYEQYF.

This clonotype was recorded at least ten times. The chain joins TRBV7-2 to TRBJ2-5; 9 nucleotides agree with TRBD1. Germline trimming cut 5 bases from V and 4 bases from J; bases unmatched to any gene: 11. The CDR3 extends over 16 amino acids. CDR1 SGHTA and CDR2 FQGNSA come from the germline V gene. The CDR3: CASSTLQGAGRETQYF. CDR3 coding DNA: TGTGCCAGCAGCACCTTACAGGGGGCAGGTCGAGAGACCCAGTACTTC. The full variable domain, completed using reference TRBV7-2 and TRBJ2-5, is GAGVSQSPSNKVTEKGKDVELRCDPISGHTALYWYRQSLGQGLEFLIYFQGNSAPDKSGLPSDRFSAERTGGSVSTLTIQRTQQEDSAVYLCASSTLQGAGRETQYFGPGTRLLVL.

The table lists this clonotype with many counts. This chain joins TRBV12-3 or TRBV12-4 and TRBJ1-2, with 9 nucleotides matching TRBD1. CDR3 length: 14 residues. The ends lost 5 bases at V and 4 bases at J; junction bases unmatched: 5. The CDR3 nucleotides read TGTGCCAGCAGTCGACAGGGGGGCGGCTATGGCTACACCTTC. Protein sequence: CASSRQGGGYGYTF.

The table lists this clonotype with many counts. The rearrangement links TRBV20-1 to TRBJ2-1; D unclear. CDR3 size: 14 residues. In germline, CDR1 is DFQATT, CDR2 SNEGSKA (reference sequence). Deletions cut 1 base from V and 5 bases from J, with 12 bases between. The CDR3 reads CSARGDVGNNEQFF. For the CDR3, the DNA is TGCAGTGCTAGAGGCGATGTGGGAAACAATGAGCAGTTCTTC.

This clonotype has at least ten counts. The CDR3 nucleotides are TGTGCCAGCAGTACACCCGGGACAGGCACCCACGAGCAGTACTTC. This codes for CASSTPGTGTHEQYF. The genes are TRBV28 and TRBJ2-7, with 8 positions matching TRBD1. CDR1 is MDHEN, CDR2 SYDVKM, per germline. This CDR3 has 15 amino acids. Losses at the gene ends were 5 bases for V and 5 bases for J; bases not matched to a gene: 11.

CDR3 residues: CAIAPGGLQETQYF. CDR3 DNA: TGTGCCATCGCGCCAGGGGGCCTCCAAGAGACCCAGTACTTC. The chain recombines TRBV10-3 with TRBJ2-5, with 8 positions matching TRBD1. Germline lookup yields CDR1 ENHRY and CDR2 SYGVKD. The CDR3 is 14 residues long. V gave up 8 bases and J gave up 1 base; unmatched junction bases: 6.

On this clonotype itself: This clone may be a read error of a much larger clone one base away. The chain recombines TRBV20-1 with TRBJ1-2; maybe TRBD1 (5 bases). The V and J ends lost 5 bases and 4 bases respectively, with 14 bases between them. Germline V gene data show CDR1 as DFQATT and CDR2 as SNEGSKA (reference sequence). CDR3 length: 13 residues. The CDR3 is CSAPLQGSYGYTF. As DNA, the CDR3 is TGCAGTGCTCCTCTGCAGGGAAGCTATGGCTACACCTTC.